Reported below is one TCR beta chain. This entry belongs to a study of blood T cells in healthy people across ages. Donors were healthy Caucasian individuals from Russia aged about 6 to 90. Per sample, no less than 5.5 micrograms of total RNA were extracted. The use of a sample-barcoded 5' primer and a J-beta primer mix characterized a second PCR of roughly 6 to 11 cycles. Via MiXCR, TCRdb re-called the 5' RACE reads, giving one row per CDR3 protein. The repertoire has 1.8 million or so distinct CDR3 sequences, about two fifths of them found once; the top ten carry roughly 23%. Germline V gene lookup returns CDR1 SGDLS and CDR2 YYNGEE. Germline trimming cut 4 bases from V and 5 bases from J; bases unmatched to any gene: 4. CDR3 size: 14 residues.

This clonotype was obtained from a human donor in good health. The chain recombines TRBV9 with TRBJ2-2; 8 bases are shared with TRBD1. The sequenced sample consisted of blood. CDR3 coding DNA: TGTGCCAGCAGCCAGGGGGCGGGGACCGGGGAGCTGTTTTTT. Amino acid sequence: CASSQGAGTGELFF.